This TCR beta chain was captured in a study of early T cells in non-severe SARS-CoV-2 infection. The V gene lost 0 bases and the J gene lost 3 bases, with 10 bases spanning the gap. This CDR3 comprises 15 residues. The germline V gene has CDR1 SGHKS and CDR2 YYEKEE (reference sequence). This clonotype was seen a few times. A single record per CDR3 protein comes from TCRdb applying MiXCR to the 5' RACE reads. The data show fewer than 80,000 distinct CDR3 sequences, around 14% seen once. The specimen was whole blood. This clonotype was obtained from an adult who was a healthcare worker with PCR-confirmed SARS-CoV-2 infection or an uninfected control (not recorded which). J is TRBJ1-5 and V is TRBV5-5; D is possibly TRBD1 (5 bases). The CDR3 loop is CASSLAGRYNQPQHF. CDR3 coding DNA: TGTGCCAGCAGCTTGGCGGGACGGTACAATCAGCCCCAGCATTTT.